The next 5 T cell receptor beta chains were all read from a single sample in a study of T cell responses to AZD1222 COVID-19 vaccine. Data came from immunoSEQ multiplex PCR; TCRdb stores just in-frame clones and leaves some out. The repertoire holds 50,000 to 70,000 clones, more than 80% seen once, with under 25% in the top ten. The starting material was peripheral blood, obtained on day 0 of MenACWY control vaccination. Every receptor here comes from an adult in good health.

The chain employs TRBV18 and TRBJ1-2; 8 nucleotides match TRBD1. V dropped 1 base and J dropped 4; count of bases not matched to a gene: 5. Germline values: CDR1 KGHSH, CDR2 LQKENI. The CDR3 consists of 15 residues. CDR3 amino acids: CASSPREQGGYGYTF. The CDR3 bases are TGTGCCAGCTCACCACGGGAACAGGGGGGCTATGGCTACACCTTC. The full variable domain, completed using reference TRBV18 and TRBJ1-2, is NAGVMQNPRHLVRRRGQEARLRCSPMKGHSHVYWYRQLPEEGLKFMVYLQKENIIDESGMPKERFSAEFPKEGPSILRIQQVVRGDSAAYFCASSPREQGGYGYTFGSGTRLTVV.

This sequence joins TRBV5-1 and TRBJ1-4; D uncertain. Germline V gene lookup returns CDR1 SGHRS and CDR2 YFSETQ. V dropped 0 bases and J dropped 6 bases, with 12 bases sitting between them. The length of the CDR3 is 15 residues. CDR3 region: CASSLDNYGDEKLFF. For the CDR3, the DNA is TGCGCCAGCAGCTTGGACAATTACGGCGATGAAAAACTGTTTTTT. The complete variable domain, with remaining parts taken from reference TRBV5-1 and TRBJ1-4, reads KAGVTQTPRYLIKTRGQQVTLSCSPISGHRSVSWYQQTPGQGLQFLFEYFSETQRNKGNFPGRFSGRQFSNSRSEMNVSTLELGDSALYLCASSLDNYGDEKLFFGSGTQLSVL.

The CDR3 DNA follows: TGCGCCAGCAGCTTGGAAGCTAGCGGGATAGCCAATGAGCAGTTCTTC. Translating gives CASSLEASGIANEQFF. J is TRBJ2-1 and V is TRBV5-1; 9 nucleotides line up with TRBD2. Germline V gene lookup returns CDR1 SGHRS and CDR2 YFSETQ. This CDR3 has 16 residues. The junction had 7 bases not matched to a gene; V was cut back by 0 bases and J by 6 bases.

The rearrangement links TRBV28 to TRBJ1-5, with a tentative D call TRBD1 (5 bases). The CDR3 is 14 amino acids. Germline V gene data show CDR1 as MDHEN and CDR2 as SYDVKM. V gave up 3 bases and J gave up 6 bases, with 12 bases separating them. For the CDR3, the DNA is TGTGCCAGCAGTTTCCCGGTCGGGGGTCAGCCCCAGCATTTT. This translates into CASSFPVGGQPQHF.

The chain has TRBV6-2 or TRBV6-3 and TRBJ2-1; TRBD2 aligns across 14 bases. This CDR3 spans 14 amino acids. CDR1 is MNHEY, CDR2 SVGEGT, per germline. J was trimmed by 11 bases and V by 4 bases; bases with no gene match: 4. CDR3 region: CASSSGLAGEKQFF. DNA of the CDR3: TGTGCCAGCAGTTCGGGACTAGCGGGGGAGAAGCAGTTCTTC.